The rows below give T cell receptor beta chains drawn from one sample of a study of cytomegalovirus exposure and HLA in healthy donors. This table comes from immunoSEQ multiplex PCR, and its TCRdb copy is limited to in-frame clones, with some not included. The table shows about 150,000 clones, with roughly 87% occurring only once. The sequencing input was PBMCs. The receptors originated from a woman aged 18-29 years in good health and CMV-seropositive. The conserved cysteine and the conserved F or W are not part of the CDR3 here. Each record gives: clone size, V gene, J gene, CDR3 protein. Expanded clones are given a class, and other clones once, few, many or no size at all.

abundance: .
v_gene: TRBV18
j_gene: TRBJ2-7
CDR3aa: ASSLTDSYEQY

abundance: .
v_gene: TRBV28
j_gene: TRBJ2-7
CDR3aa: ASRKYGDIYEQY

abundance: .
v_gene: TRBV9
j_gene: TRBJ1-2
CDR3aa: ASSVTGFGYT

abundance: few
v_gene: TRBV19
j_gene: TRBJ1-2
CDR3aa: ASSVAGTGGYGYT

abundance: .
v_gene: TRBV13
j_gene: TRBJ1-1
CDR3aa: ASSLAGSGGNTEAF

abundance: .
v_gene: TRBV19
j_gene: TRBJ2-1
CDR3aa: ASSTQRGGSYNEQF

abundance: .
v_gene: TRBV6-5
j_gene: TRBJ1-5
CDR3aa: ASRSGFSNQPQH

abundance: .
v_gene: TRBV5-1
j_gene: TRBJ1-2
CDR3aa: ASSSGTPVGYT

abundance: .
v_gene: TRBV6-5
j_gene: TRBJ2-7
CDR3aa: ASSYLTTGGYEQY

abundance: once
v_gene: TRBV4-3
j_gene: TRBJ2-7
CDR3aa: ASSLDRGRDEQY

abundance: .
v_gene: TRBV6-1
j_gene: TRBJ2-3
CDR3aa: AGDRGWSDTQY

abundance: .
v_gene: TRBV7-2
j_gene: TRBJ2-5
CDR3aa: ASSSTSGGPSPSTQY

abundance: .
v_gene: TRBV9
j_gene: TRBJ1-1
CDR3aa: ASSAGTANTEAF

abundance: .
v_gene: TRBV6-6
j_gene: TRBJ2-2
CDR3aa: ASSLADGELF

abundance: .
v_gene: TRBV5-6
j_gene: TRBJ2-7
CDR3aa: ASSFSSYEQY

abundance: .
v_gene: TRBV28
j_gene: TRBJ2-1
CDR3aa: ANTGRAYNEQF

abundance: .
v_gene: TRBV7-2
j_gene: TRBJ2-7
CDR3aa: ASSWLRGSYEQY

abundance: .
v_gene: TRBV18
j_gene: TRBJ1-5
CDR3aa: ASSQGLNGGNQPQH

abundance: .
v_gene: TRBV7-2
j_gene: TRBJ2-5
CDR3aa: ASSLAGGLWETQY

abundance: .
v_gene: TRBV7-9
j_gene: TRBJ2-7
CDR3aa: ASSLAAEGAYEQY

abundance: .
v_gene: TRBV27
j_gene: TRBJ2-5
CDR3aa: ASSTSGGSPRRETQY

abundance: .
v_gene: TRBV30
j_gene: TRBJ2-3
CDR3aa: ALGLAGARTQY

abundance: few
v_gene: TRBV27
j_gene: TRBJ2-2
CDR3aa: ASSSNRAPGELF

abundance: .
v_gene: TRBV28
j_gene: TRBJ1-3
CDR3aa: ASSLDGNTIY

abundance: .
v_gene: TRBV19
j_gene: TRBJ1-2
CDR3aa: ASSLQGGGGYT

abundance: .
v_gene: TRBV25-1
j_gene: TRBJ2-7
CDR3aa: ASSDYARTGFYEQY

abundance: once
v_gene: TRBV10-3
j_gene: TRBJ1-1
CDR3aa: AISESLTGVAEAF

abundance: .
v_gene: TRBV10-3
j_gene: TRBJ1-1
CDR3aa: AIQGGRMNTEAF

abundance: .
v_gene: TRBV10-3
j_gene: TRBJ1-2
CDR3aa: ASKGDYYGYT

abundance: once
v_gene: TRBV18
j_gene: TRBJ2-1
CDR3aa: ASSPVAPTGKGVGDEQF

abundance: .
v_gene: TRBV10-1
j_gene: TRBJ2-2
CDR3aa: ASSEGSADTGELF

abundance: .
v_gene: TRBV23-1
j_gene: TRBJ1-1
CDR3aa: ASSQSGDREVSCSTEAF

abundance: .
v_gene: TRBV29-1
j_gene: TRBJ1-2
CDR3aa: SVVAQLNYGYT

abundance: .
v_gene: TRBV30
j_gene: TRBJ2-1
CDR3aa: AWSVSHEQF

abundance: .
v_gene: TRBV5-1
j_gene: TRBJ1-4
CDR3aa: ASSLWSRVREKLF

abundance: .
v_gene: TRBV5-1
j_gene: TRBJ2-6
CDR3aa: ASSSTGSGANVLT

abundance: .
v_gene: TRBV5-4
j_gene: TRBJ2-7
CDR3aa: ASSWGTSVHEQY

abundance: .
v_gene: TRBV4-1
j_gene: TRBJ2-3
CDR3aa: ASKIRDISTDTQY